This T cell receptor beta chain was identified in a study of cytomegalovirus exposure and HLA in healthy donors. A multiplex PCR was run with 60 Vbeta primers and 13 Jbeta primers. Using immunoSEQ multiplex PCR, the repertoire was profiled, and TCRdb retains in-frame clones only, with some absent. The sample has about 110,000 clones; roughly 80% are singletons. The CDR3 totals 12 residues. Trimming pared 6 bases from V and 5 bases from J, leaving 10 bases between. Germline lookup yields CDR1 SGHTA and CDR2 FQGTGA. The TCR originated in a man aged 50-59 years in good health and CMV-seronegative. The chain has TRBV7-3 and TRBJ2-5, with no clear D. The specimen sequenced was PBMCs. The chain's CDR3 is CASRSNWETQYF. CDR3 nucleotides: TGTGCCAGCAGGTCAAACTGGGAGACCCAGTACTTC. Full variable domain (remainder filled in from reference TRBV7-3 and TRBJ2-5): GAGVSQTPSNKVTEKGKYVELRCDPISGHTALYWYRQSLGQGPEFLIYFQGTGAADDSGLPNDRFFAVRPEGSVSTLKIQRTERGDSAVYLCASRSNWETQYFGPGTRLLVL.